The rows below give T cell receptor beta chains drawn from one sample of a study of blood T cell repertoires in COVID-19. Assay used: immunoSEQ multiplex PCR; TCRdb lists only in-frame clones, some missing. The sample includes approximately 200,000 clones, 85% of them seen just once. Sequencing was done on a sample of PBMCs or T cells enriched from blood (not recorded which). The receptors stem from a man aged 40-49 years who had recovered from COVID-19. The conserved cysteine and the conserved F or W are not part of the CDR3 here. The D gene is left open where the match is weak. Clone size is stated in some rows and not others, as once, few, many or a class when expanded.

D gene | V gene | clone size | CDR3 protein
. | TRBV28 | . | ASSTPGQSYEQY
. | TRBV27 | . | ASSLEGRGSYNEQF
. | TRBV3-1/TRBV3-2 | few | ASSQVSRPRPSPLH
TRBD1 | TRBV19 | . | ASSIDPAGGYGYT
TRBD1 | TRBV27 | . | ASSFGTGVNSPLH
TRBD2 | TRBV7-9 | . | ASSVTSAGTDTQY
. | TRBV28 | . | ASSLTGLGSPLH
. | TRBV2 | . | ASLDGRVTNEKLF
TRBD1 | TRBV5-8 | . | ASILDRVKTRDL
. | TRBV18 | . | ASSPSGQSETQY
TRBD1 | TRBV29-1 | many | SDSTGENTEAF
. | TRBV6-5 | . | ASSRTESSYEQY
. | TRBV11-2 | . | ASSLIAEQF
. | TRBV30 | few | AWSRDSGSYNEQF
TRBD2 | TRBV27 | . | ASSYAGGHKDTQY
TRBD1 | TRBV4-1 | . | ASSPNRNRGQPQH
. | TRBV19 | . | ASSRRNEQF
TRBD1 | TRBV11-3 | . | ASSPGQGSNTEAF
. | TRBV5-6 | . | ASSQMVRGSYEQY
. | TRBV11-2 | many | ASRTGTKDGYT
. | TRBV11-3 | . | ASGAGATDTQY
. | TRBV9 | . | ASSDPTGLNTEAF
TRBD1 | TRBV7-9 | . | ASSFRDSSYNEQF
. | TRBV10-1 | . | ASSEDFPGELF
. | TRBV25-1 | . | ASSEGGNGYT
. | TRBV28 | . | ASSLTQGNTGELF
TRBD1 | TRBV4-3 | . | ASSEEHRGSGNTIY
. | TRBV28 | . | ASSPLNTGELF
TRBD1 | TRBV7-9 | . | ASSLVGQGIHEQY
TRBD1 | TRBV2 | once | ASSDLTGDGYT
TRBD1 | TRBV18 | . | ASSFGQGNQPQH
TRBD1 | TRBV11-2 | once | ASSLGDRGGYT
TRBD1 | TRBV29-1 | . | SVLKTGEGYGYT
TRBD2 | TRBV5-6 | . | ASSLGLAGSYNEQF
. | TRBV7-2 | . | ASSLGPGNEQF
. | TRBV19 | . | ASSNRRAEGGYT
TRBD1 | TRBV10-1 | . | ASSDGTAADTQY
. | TRBV19 | . | ASSMARGRTEAF
. | TRBV6-5 | . | ASSYSRVPGNTIY
TRBD1 | TRBV18 | . | ASSPGTGVLVEQY
TRBD2 | TRBV14 | . | ASSVYSGKVTDTQY
TRBD2 | TRBV19 | . | ASRTSGTYNEQF
. | TRBV9 | . | ASSGLGGGANVLT
TRBD1 | TRBV6-2/TRBV6-3 | . | ASSYYPGQGYNEQF
. | TRBV20-1 | . | SASLYNEQF
. | TRBV12-3/TRBV12-4 | . | ASSLERNSPLH